The 27 T cell receptor beta chains below come from one sample, sequenced in a study of regulatory T cells in long-lasting Graves disease. Time point given: persistent/refractory GD, antithyroid drugs over 5 years with positive TRAb. PBMC-derived RNA was used for the TCR library. According to the study, TCR beta libraries were built with iRepertoire HTBI primers and CDR3-region Arm-PCR. One entry per CDR3 protein, called by TCRdb with MiXCR from the multiplex PCR reads. The sample includes roughly 400,000 distinct CDR3 sequences, 21% of them seen just once. Source: peripheral blood mononuclear cells (PBMCs), taken when the disease was refractory, from a patient treated with antithyroid drugs. These TCRs come from a female donor with Graves disease.

This clonotype was counted ten times or more. The gene calls are TRBV12-3 or TRBV12-4 and TRBJ2-7, with D tentatively TRBD1 (6 bases). V dropped 1 base and J dropped 0 bases, with 13 bases sitting between them. This CDR3 is 16 amino acids long. The CDR3 spells CASSLGDRSSSYEQYF. The CDR3 DNA follows: TGTGCCAGCAGTTTAGGCGACAGGTCGAGCTCCTACGAGCAGTACTTC.

This clonotype was seen at least ten times. The genes are TRBV10-3 and TRBJ2-5; tentatively, D is TRBD2 (6 bases). The germline V gene has CDR1 ENHRY and CDR2 SYGVKD. Trimming took off 4 bases at V and 3 bases at J, with 12 bases between the two ends. This CDR3 comprises 14 residues. The DNA for the CDR3 is TGTGCCATCAGTGCGGGAGCGACCGAAGAGACCCAGTACTTC. It encodes CAISAGATEETQYF.

The table lists this clonotype with many counts. The V call is TRBV28, the J call TRBJ1-2; 10 bases match TRBD1. This CDR3 is 15 amino acids long. Germline V gene sequence: CDR1 MDHEN, CDR2 SYDVKM. V lost 6 bases, J lost 7 bases, and 11 bases stayed unmatched. Here the CDR3 DNA reads TGTGCCAGCAGCCCCCTAATCTGGACAGGGGGTGGCTACACCTTC. The encoded protein is CASSPLIWTGGGYTF.

In regard to this clonotype: Since a much larger clone is just one base distant, this may be a read error. This sequence joins TRBV10-1 and TRBJ1-2; D gene ambiguous. The CDR3 contains 14 residues. Germline CDR1 reads WNHNN; CDR2 reads SYGVQD (reference sequence). This CDR3 reads CASSDGSINCGYTF. The CDR3 coding sequence is TGCGCCAGCAGTGATGGGAGTATCAACTGTGGCTACACCTTC.

The genes are TRBV20-1 and TRBJ2-5; 7 nucleotides agree with TRBD2. The CDR3 consists of 13 residues. Germline V lookup: CDR1 DFQATT, CDR2 SNEGSKA (reference sequence). Trimming cost V 8 bases and J 0 bases; bases outside gene matches: 6. The CDR3: CSLFSGYQETQYF. The CDR3 DNA sequence: TGCAGTCTATTTAGCGGGTACCAAGAGACCCAGTACTTC.

This clonotype has at least ten counts. The V call is TRBV6-5, the J call TRBJ1-2; D not certain. This CDR3 contains 14 residues. Trimming left V 0 bases short and J 3 bases short, with 8 bases between. CDR1 and CDR2 (germline): MNHEY, SVGAGI. CDR3 bases: TGTGCCAGCAGTTACTCTTCCTCGTACTATGGCTACACCTTC. Amino acids: CASSYSSSYYGYTF.

This clonotype occurred many times. V and J are TRBV7-8 and TRBJ2-7; 7 nucleotides align to TRBD1. The germline V gene has CDR1 SGHVS and CDR2 FQNEAQ. V lost 5 bases, J lost 3 bases, and 10 bases stayed unmatched. CDR3 length: 15 residues. The CDR3 region has the DNA TGTGCCAGCAGCGTAGGGGAAGGGGGCAACTACGAGCAGTACTTC. Residues: CASSVGEGGNYEQYF.

This clonotype has just one count. CDR3 sequence reads: CSAGLAGDATDTQYF. DNA of the CDR3: TGCAGTGCTGGCTTAGCGGGAGACGCCACAGATACGCAGTATTTT. The chain employs TRBV20-1 and TRBJ2-3, with TRBD2 matching over 9 bases. In germline, CDR1 is DFQATT, CDR2 SNEGSKA (reference sequence). Trimming at V came to 5 bases and at J to 2 bases, leaving 8 bases not matched to a gene. This CDR3 comprises 15 residues.

This clonotype was observed at least ten times. The chain uses TRBV2 and TRBJ1-2; no firm D call. The CDR3 runs 14 residues. V lost 1 base and J 4 bases, leaving 10 bases between the germline ends. Germline V lookup: CDR1 SNHLY, CDR2 FYNNEI. The CDR3 here is CASSEETTFYGYTF. The DNA of the CDR3 is TGTGCCAGCAGTGAAGAGACCACTTTCTATGGCTACACCTTC.

This chain connects TRBV28 to TRBJ2-1, with 8 nucleotides matching TRBD2. The germline V gene encodes CDR1 MDHEN and CDR2 SYDVKM. The V and J ends lost 6 bases and 0 bases, in that order; junction bases with no gene match: 4. The CDR3 spans 15 residues. CDR3 sequence (DNA): TGTGCCAGCAGGCCCACTAGCGGCTCCTACAATGAGCAGTTCTTC. Translated, it gives CASRPTSGSYNEQFF.

At least ten counts were recorded for this clonotype. The CDR3 DNA reads as TGTGCCAGCAGTCCTCGGGGCGCAGTGTATGGCTACACCTTC. Translating it yields CASSPRGAVYGYTF. The chain employs TRBV27 and TRBJ1-2; a weak D match, TRBD1 (5 bases). Per the germline V gene, CDR1 is MNHEY and CDR2 is SMNVEV (reference sequence). The V end lost 5 bases, the J end lost 5 bases, and 15 bases lay between the germline ends. The CDR3 is made up of 14 amino acids.

This clonotype was counted ten times or more. CDR3 amino acids: CASSSQGDYLTDTQYF. The CDR3 bases are TGCGCCAGCAGCTCGCAGGGGGACTACCTCACAGATACGCAGTATTTT. The genes are TRBV5-1 and TRBJ2-3; TRBD1 or TRBD2 may be the D gene (7 bases each). The germline V gene encodes CDR1 SGHRS and CDR2 YFSETQ. V shed 3 bases and J shed 2 bases, with 16 bases lying between them. This CDR3 contains 16 residues.

For this clonotype: Since a much larger clone is just one base distant, this may be a read error. This chain connects TRBV7-2 to TRBJ2-2; 9 bases are a match to TRBD2. V lost 4 bases, J lost 4 bases, and 10 bases stayed unmatched. CDR3 length equals 17 residues. In germline, CDR1 is SGHTA, CDR2 FQGNSA. CDR3 region: CASSSRTSESGTGELFF. The DNA for the CDR3 is TGTGCCAGCAGCTCGAGGACTAGCGAGTCGGGCACCGGGGAGCTGTTTTTT.

This clonotype was picked up many times. The chain is built from TRBV20-1 and TRBJ2-7, with 9 nucleotides matching TRBD2. This CDR3 region has 18 residues. Trimming cost V 0 bases and J 0 bases; bases outside gene matches: 12. Germline V lookup: CDR1 DFQATT, CDR2 SNEGSKA (reference sequence). The CDR3 sequence is CSARELGLAGLSSYEQYF. CDR3 DNA sequence: TGCAGTGCTAGAGAGTTAGGGCTAGCGGGGTTGAGCTCCTACGAGCAGTACTTC.

In this sample, this clonotype turned up a few times. The CDR3 region is CASSFLTGDQPQHF. DNA of the CDR3: TGTGCCAGCAGCTTTTTGACAGGGGATCAGCCCCAGCATTTT. The rearrangement joins TRBV7-2 to TRBJ1-5; 8 nucleotides align to TRBD1. The V segment lost 3 bases and the J segment 5 bases; nucleotides outside the gene matches: 3. Per germline, CDR1 SGHTA and CDR2 FQGNSA. The CDR3 is made up of 14 amino acids.

For this clonotype: This could be a read error, since a much larger clone is one nucleotide away. The genes are TRBV27 and TRBJ1-5; D is ambiguous. Germline V lookup: CDR1 MNHEY, CDR2 SMNVEV (reference sequence). This CDR3 contains 14 residues. CDR3 amino acids: CASGFSGGLQPQHF. The CDR3 bases are TGTGCCAGCGGTTTTTCCGGTGGGCTTCAGCCCCAGCATTTT.

As to this clonotype: Germline and junction disagree at one end, which may indicate a read error. The chain is built from TRBV18 and TRBJ2-7; possible D gene TRBD2, 5 bases. The CDR3 has 13 residues. Looked up from germline, CDR1 is KGHSH and CDR2 is LQKENI. The CDR3 is CASSLNGNYGQYF. The DNA for the CDR3 is TGTGCCAGCTCACTTAACGGGAACTACGGGCAGTACTTC.

This clonotype showed up many times. V usage is TRBV27 and J usage is TRBJ2-2; TRBD1 is a possible D gene (6 bases). This CDR3 has 14 residues. Germline lookup yields CDR1 MNHEY and CDR2 SMNVEV (reference sequence). Trimming left V 11 bases short and J 1 base short, with 14 bases between. The CDR3 DNA reads as TGTGCCGCGTCCGGGACACTGAACACCGGGGAGCTGTTTTTT. Protein product: CAASGTLNTGELFF.

This clonotype was observed at least ten times. DNA for the CDR3: TGTGCCAGCAGTCCCCCGGCGCGGGGGGGTACGGAGACCCAGTACTTC. This sequence encodes CASSPPARGGTETQYF. This rearrangement joins TRBV28 to TRBJ2-5; 9 bases line up with TRBD2. Per germline, CDR1 MDHEN and CDR2 SYDVKM. This CDR3 has 16 residues. The trim removed 5 bases at V and 5 bases at J, leaving 12 bases unmatched. Complete variable domain (other parts from reference TRBV28 and TRBJ2-5): DVKVTQSSRYLVKRTGEKVFLECVQDMDHENMFWYRQDPGLGLRLIYFSYDVKMKEKGDIPEGYSVSREKKERFSLILESASTNQTSMYLCASSPPARGGTETQYFGPGTRLLVL.

This clonotype was detected ten times or more. The chain recombines TRBV11-3 with TRBJ2-5; 9 bases agree with TRBD1. This CDR3 is built from 15 residues. In germline, CDR1 is SGHNT, CDR2 YENEEA. Trimming at V came to 3 bases and at J to 5 bases, leaving 7 bases not matched to a gene. This CDR3 reads CASSLGGQGEETQYF. CDR3 in DNA: TGTGCCAGCAGCTTGGGGGGACAGGGTGAGGAGACCCAGTACTTC.

V gene TRBV5-8 combines with J gene TRBJ1-1; tentatively, D is TRBD1 (5 bases). The CDR3 length is 11 residues. The V end lost 9 bases, the J end lost 7 bases, and 13 bases lay between the germline ends. Germline V CDR1 and CDR2: SGHTS, YDEGEE. For the CDR3, the DNA is TGTGCCACCAGGGCCATTTATGAAGCTTTCTTT. This translates into CATRAIYEAFF.

This clonotype was picked up a small number of times. This chain joins TRBV28 and TRBJ2-3; 8 nucleotides match TRBD2. The CDR3 totals 16 residues. Trimming took 4 bases from V and 6 from J; bases not matched to a gene: 12. Germline loops: CDR1 MDHEN, CDR2 SYDVKM. The CDR3 DNA sequence: TGTGCCAGCAGTTCGCCAGTAGCGGGGCAGGTGGATACGCAGTATTTT. It codes for CASSSPVAGQVDTQYF.

This chain joins TRBV12-3 or TRBV12-4 and TRBJ1-1; perhaps TRBD1 as D (5 bases). This CDR3 has 14 residues. Trimming stripped 6 bases from V and 4 bases from J, with 15 bases between. This CDR3 is CASRTERGGTEAFF. As DNA, the CDR3 is TGTGCCAGCAGAACTGAAAGGGGTGGCACTGAAGCTTTCTTT.

There are a few counts of this clonotype. V gene TRBV4-1 combines with J gene TRBJ1-5; D gene ambiguous. V lost 0 bases, J lost 4 bases, and 7 bases lay in between. There are 14 residues in the CDR3. CDR1 is MGHRA, CDR2 YSYEKL, per germline. CDR3 residues: CASSQDLGNQPQHF. In DNA form, the CDR3 reads TGCGCCAGCAGCCAAGATTTAGGTAATCAGCCCCAGCATTTT.

The chain joins TRBV10-3 to TRBJ1-1, with D maybe TRBD1 (5 bases). There are 15 residues in the CDR3. V was pared by 2 bases and J by 0 bases, with 10 bases between. Germline CDR1 is ENHRY and CDR2 is SYGVKD. DNA of the CDR3: TGTGCCATCAGTGAGGACAGATTTATGAACACTGAAGCTTTCTTT. This gives the protein CAISEDRFMNTEAFF.

This sequence joins TRBV5-1 and TRBJ2-2; D might be TRBD1 or TRBD2, each matching 5 bases. The V end was cut by 6 bases, the J end by 2 bases, with 11 bases between. Germline assignment: CDR1 SGHRS and CDR2 YFSETQ. CDR3 length: 14 amino acids. The CDR3 sequence is CASIRGPNTGELFF. CDR3 sequence (DNA): TGCGCCAGCATTCGGGGACCAAACACCGGGGAGCTGTTTTTT.

The chain employs TRBV5-1 and TRBJ1-1; 11 bases are a match to TRBD1. Germline loops: CDR1 SGHRS, CDR2 YFSETQ. The ends lost 4 bases at V and 1 base at J; junction bases unmatched: 9. CDR3 length: 17 residues. The CDR3 protein is CASSSGTGGWKNTEAFF. The CDR3 region has the DNA TGCGCCAGCAGCAGCGGGACAGGGGGTTGGAAGAACACTGAAGCTTTCTTT.